These T cell receptor beta chains were read from a single sample in a study of T cell responses to AZD1222 COVID-19 vaccine. Here immunoSEQ multiplex PCR was the method, and the copy in TCRdb shows in-frame clones only, minus some. Of around 60,000 clones in the sample, around 82% were seen once. The sample in question was peripheral blood, obtained 28 days after the second AZD1222 dose. Source of these receptors: an adult who received the AZD1222 COVID-19 vaccine. Each CDR3 is given with its conserved first and last residue. A D gene is named only where the DNA matches it firmly. Clone size is given for some rows only: seen once, a few or many times, or a class if the clone is expanded.

V gene,D gene,J gene,clone size,CDR3 DNA,CDR3 protein
TRBV27,-,TRBJ2-2,once,TGTGCCAGCAGTTTCTATGGGGCGACCGGGGAGCTGTTTTTT,CASSFYGATGELFF
TRBV7-2,-,TRBJ2-3,once,TGTGCCAGCAGTTACTCGGTCACAGATACGCAGTATTTT,CASSYSVTDTQYF
TRBV7-8,-,TRBJ1-5,-,TGTGCCAGCAGCTTAGTTTGGCAGGCGGGGAATCAGCCCCAGCATTTT,CASSLVWQAGNQPQHF
TRBV7-8,-,TRBJ1-5,-,TGTGCCAGCAGCTTCTACTCCCATGACAATCAGCCCCAGCATTTT,CASSFYSHDNQPQHF
TRBV5-1,-,TRBJ2-7,-,TGCGCCAGCAGCTTGGAGCCCGGGACACTAAAAACCTACGAGCAGTACTTC,CASSLEPGTLKTYEQYF
TRBV7-9,-,TRBJ2-7,few,TGTGCCAGCAGCTTAGTCCCCCGCTCCTACGAGCAGTACTTC,CASSLVPRSYEQYF
TRBV27,-,TRBJ1-5,-,TGTGCCAGCAGTTTATGGGGGATGGTAAATCAGCCCCAGCATTTT,CASSLWGMVNQPQHF
TRBV27,-,TRBJ2-2,few,TGTGCCAGCAGTTTACCCGGGGCGGGGGAGCTGTTTTTT,CASSLPGAGELFF
TRBV7-3,-,TRBJ1-1,-,TGTGCCAGCAGCTGGGGTGGGTTGAACACTGAAGCTTTCTTT,CASSWGGLNTEAFF
TRBV7-9,-,TRBJ1-2,-,TGTGCCAGCAGCTCCCCGACCGGTCTATATGGCTACACCTTC,CASSSPTGLYGYTF
TRBV6-5,-,TRBJ2-7,medium-sized,TGTGCCAGCAGTTACCGCAGGGGCGGCTACGAGCAGTACTTC,CASSYRRGGYEQYF
TRBV27,-,TRBJ1-6,-,TGTGCCAGCAGTCGTACGGGTCCCGCTTATTCACCCCTCCACTTT,CASSRTGPAYSPLHF
TRBV5-1,-,TRBJ2-2,-,TGCGCCAGCAGCTTAATTAGCGGCGGCCCGAACACCGGGGAGCTGTTTTTT,CASSLISGGPNTGELFF
TRBV4-3,TRBD1,TRBJ2-1,-,TGCGCCAGCAGCCAGCCGGGACAGGGTCCCAATGAGCAGTTCTTC,CASSQPGQGPNEQFF
TRBV25-1,-,TRBJ2-5,-,TGTGCCAGCAGTGAACAGGGGCCCGGGGTTGGCCAGTACTTC,CASSEQGPGVGQYF
TRBV6-2/TRBV6-3,TRBD2,TRBJ2-3,-,TGTGCCAGCAGTTACGATCAGCGGGAAGGAACAGATACGCAGTATTTT,CASSYDQREGTDTQYF
TRBV30,TRBD1,TRBJ2-3,-,TGTGCCTGGAGTAACTTCCGGGACAGGCGCACAGATACGCAGTATTTT,CAWSNFRDRRTDTQYF
TRBV5-1,-,TRBJ1-3,-,TGCGCCAGCAGCTTGGCGGGGAGGCTTTATGGAAACACCATATATTTT,CASSLAGRLYGNTIYF
TRBV11-2,-,TRBJ1-2,once,TGTGCCAGCTCTTTGGAGGGTATGGGGGGCTACACCTTC,CASSLEGMGGYTF
TRBV28,TRBD1,TRBJ2-1,-,TGTGCCAGCAGTTTAAACCCCGGACAGGGGGCCTACAATGAGCAGTTCTTC,CASSLNPGQGAYNEQFF
TRBV27,TRBD2,TRBJ2-3,-,TGTGCCAGCAGTTTACGTCTAGCGGGAGGACGATTCACAGATACGCAGTATTTT,CASSLRLAGGRFTDTQYF
TRBV15,-,TRBJ2-7,-,TGTGCCACCAGCACTTATGCAGCCCGAAACTACGAGCAGTACTTC,CATSTYAARNYEQYF
TRBV28,-,TRBJ1-2,-,TGTGCCAGCAGTTTATTAGGGGGGGCGGCTGGCTACACCTTC,CASSLLGGAAGYTF
TRBV28,TRBD1,TRBJ2-4,-,TGTGCCAGCAGTTTATTTGGACAGGGGGCCAAAAACATTCAGTACTTC,CASSLFGQGAKNIQYF
TRBV6-5,TRBD1,TRBJ1-1,-,TGTGCCAGCAGCTATAGACAGGGGGCGGTCACTGAAGCTTTCTTT,CASSYRQGAVTEAFF
TRBV2,-,TRBJ1-4,-,TGTGCCAGCTTAGCGACAGGCAGTGAAAAACTGTTTTTT,CASLATGSEKLFF
TRBV11-3,-,TRBJ1-1,few,TGTGCCAGCAGCTTAGAGGGGATGCCGTCTCTCCCTAACACTGAAGCTTTCTTT,CASSLEGMPSLPNTEAFF